These T cell receptor beta chains were read from a single sample in a study of CD8 T cells in ankylosing spondylitis. TCRdb analysed the 5' RACE reads with MiXCR anew, one entry per CDR3 protein. The sample consists of approximately 240,000 distinct CDR3 sequences, around 25% of them appearing once. Sequenced input: blood, either unsorted or a sorted T cell fraction (not recorded which). These receptor sequences come from a male donor with ankylosing spondylitis or in good health (not recorded which). CDR3s include the opening cysteine and the closing phenylalanine or tryptophan. D genes are given only for firm matches. Some rows have no size entry. The others give once, few or many, or a class for an expanded clone.

cdr3_aa: CASSFYGSYNEQFF; cdr3_nt: TGTGCCAGCAGCTTTTATGGGTCCTACAATGAGCAGTTCTTC; d_call: NA; clone_size: few; v_call: TRBV5-6; j_call: TRBJ2-1
cdr3_aa: CASTRGSMNTEAFF; cdr3_nt: TGTGCCAGTACCAGGGGGAGCATGAACACTGAAGCTTTCTTT; d_call: TRBD1; clone_size: NA; v_call: TRBV19; j_call: TRBJ1-1
cdr3_aa: CSASLGANTDTQYF; cdr3_nt: TGCAGTGCTAGCCTGGGGGCAAACACAGATACGCAGTATTTT; d_call: NA; clone_size: NA; v_call: TRBV20-1; j_call: TRBJ2-3
cdr3_aa: CASSVSDRTTDTQYF; cdr3_nt: TGTGCCAGCAGTGTCTCCGACAGAACCACAGATACGCAGTATTTT; d_call: NA; clone_size: NA; v_call: TRBV6-4; j_call: TRBJ2-3
cdr3_aa: CATGAGTGGNNEQFF; cdr3_nt: TGTGCCACTGGGGCCGGGACAGGGGGCAACAATGAGCAGTTCTTC; d_call: TRBD1; clone_size: many; v_call: TRBV12-3/TRBV12-4; j_call: TRBJ2-1
cdr3_aa: CASTRQFPFSKNIQYF; cdr3_nt: TGTGCCAGTACCCGACAGTTCCCCTTTTCCAAAAACATTCAGTACTTC; d_call: NA; clone_size: NA; v_call: TRBV2; j_call: TRBJ2-4
cdr3_aa: CSVTGQGYEQYF; cdr3_nt: TGCAGCGTTACAGGACAGGGCTACGAGCAGTACTTC; d_call: TRBD1; clone_size: many; v_call: TRBV29-1; j_call: TRBJ2-7
cdr3_aa: CASSPHGDTQYF; cdr3_nt: TGTGCCAGCTCCCCACACGGGGATACGCAGTATTTT; d_call: NA; clone_size: NA; v_call: TRBV18; j_call: TRBJ2-3
cdr3_aa: CASSYGQVLVDEQFF; cdr3_nt: TGTGCCAGCAGTTACGGGCAGGTACTGGTCGATGAGCAGTTCTTC; d_call: NA; clone_size: many; v_call: TRBV6-5; j_call: TRBJ2-1
cdr3_aa: CASPYAGRENIQYF; cdr3_nt: TGTGCCAGCCCCTACGCCGGGCGGGAAAACATTCAGTACTTC; d_call: NA; clone_size: NA; v_call: TRBV5-8; j_call: TRBJ2-4
cdr3_aa: CASRGSGANVLTF; cdr3_nt: TGTGCCAGCCGAGGATCCGGGGCCAACGTCCTGACTTTC; d_call: NA; clone_size: NA; v_call: TRBV12-3/TRBV12-4; j_call: TRBJ2-6
cdr3_aa: CSGGAGSNTGELFF; cdr3_nt: TGCAGCGGCGGTGCGGGGAGTAACACCGGGGAGCTGTTTTTT; d_call: NA; clone_size: few; v_call: TRBV29-1; j_call: TRBJ2-2
cdr3_aa: CASSLRTGTLWNEQFF; cdr3_nt: TGTGCCAGCAGTCTAAGGACGGGCACGTTGTGGAATGAGCAGTTCTTC; d_call: NA; clone_size: NA; v_call: TRBV12-3/TRBV12-4; j_call: TRBJ2-1
cdr3_aa: CAWSAWTGGQRDTQYF; cdr3_nt: TGTGCCTGGAGTGCCTGGACAGGGGGGCAGAGAGATACGCAGTATTTT; d_call: TRBD1; clone_size: NA; v_call: TRBV30; j_call: TRBJ2-3
cdr3_aa: CAISESRVNYGYTF; cdr3_nt: TGTGCCATCAGTGAGTCTAGGGTTAACTATGGCTACACCTTC; d_call: NA; clone_size: many; v_call: TRBV10-3; j_call: TRBJ1-2
cdr3_aa: CSAVRDTRGEAFF; cdr3_nt: TGCAGTGCTGTCCGGGACACGAGGGGTGAAGCTTTCTTT; d_call: NA; clone_size: NA; v_call: TRBV20-1; j_call: TRBJ1-1
cdr3_aa: CASSYYGTGRYEAFF; cdr3_nt: TGTGCCAGCAGTTATTACGGGACAGGGAGATATGAAGCTTTCTTT; d_call: TRBD1; clone_size: few; v_call: TRBV6-5; j_call: TRBJ1-1
cdr3_aa: CASSFGTRSYEQYF; cdr3_nt: TGTGCCAGCAGTTTCGGGACCCGGTCCTACGAGCAGTACTTC; d_call: NA; clone_size: few; v_call: TRBV12-3/TRBV12-4; j_call: TRBJ2-7
cdr3_aa: CSVLSSGADTQYF; cdr3_nt: TGCAGCGTTTTGTCTAGCGGGGCAGATACGCAGTATTTT; d_call: TRBD2; clone_size: NA; v_call: TRBV29-1; j_call: TRBJ2-3
cdr3_aa: CASSWGGMNTEAFF; cdr3_nt: TGCGCCAGCAGCTGGGGAGGCATGAACACTGAAGCTTTCTTT; d_call: NA; clone_size: many; v_call: TRBV5-1; j_call: TRBJ1-1
cdr3_aa: CASSLKGAIFNTQYF; cdr3_nt: TGTGCCAGCAGTTTAAAGGGGGCAATATTCAATACGCAGTATTTT; d_call: TRBD1; clone_size: NA; v_call: TRBV27; j_call: TRBJ2-3
cdr3_aa: CSARAVTGAGETQYF; cdr3_nt: TGCAGTGCTAGAGCCGTCACAGGGGCTGGGGAGACCCAGTACTTC; d_call: TRBD1; clone_size: NA; v_call: TRBV20-1; j_call: TRBJ2-5
cdr3_aa: CASSLAPSGGELFF; cdr3_nt: TGCGCCAGCAGCTTAGCACCCAGTGGCGGGGAGCTGTTTTTT; d_call: NA; clone_size: NA; v_call: TRBV5-1; j_call: TRBJ2-2
cdr3_aa: CASSLVEGEGGAFF; cdr3_nt: TGTGCCAGCAGCTTAGTGGAAGGAGAGGGGGGAGCTTTCTTT; d_call: NA; clone_size: few; v_call: TRBV11-2; j_call: TRBJ1-1
cdr3_aa: CASRSNRDRGREEQYF; cdr3_nt: TGTGCCAGCAGAAGTAATAGGGACAGGGGAAGGGAAGAGCAGTACTTC; d_call: TRBD1; clone_size: few; v_call: TRBV12-3/TRBV12-4; j_call: TRBJ2-7
cdr3_aa: CSVVFSGTVPYEQYF; cdr3_nt: TGCAGCGTTGTTTTTTCCGGGACAGTTCCCTACGAGCAGTACTTC; d_call: TRBD1; clone_size: many; v_call: TRBV29-1; j_call: TRBJ2-7
cdr3_aa: CASSPKTGGGNEQYF; cdr3_nt: TGTGCCAGCTCACCTAAGACAGGGGGCGGGAACGAGCAGTACTTC; d_call: TRBD1; clone_size: many; v_call: TRBV18; j_call: TRBJ2-7
cdr3_aa: CAISEDTHRGEQFF; cdr3_nt: TGTGCCATCAGTGAGGATACCCATCGGGGTGAGCAGTTCTTC; d_call: NA; clone_size: NA; v_call: TRBV10-3; j_call: TRBJ2-1
cdr3_aa: CASSENSRAGPETQYF; cdr3_nt: TGTGCCAGCAGTGAAAACTCTCGGGCAGGCCCAGAGACCCAGTACTTC; d_call: NA; clone_size: once; v_call: TRBV2; j_call: TRBJ2-5
cdr3_aa: CASGRDRGLGEQYF; cdr3_nt: TGTGCCAGCGGTCGGGACAGGGGCTTGGGCGAGCAGTACTTC; d_call: TRBD1; clone_size: few; v_call: TRBV7-9; j_call: TRBJ2-7